This section outlines one T cell receptor beta chain sequence together with its context. What it recognizes is unknown. Sorted populations comprised CD4+ and CD8+ T cells obtained from PBMCs. The source of the sample is a study of CD8+ T cells in alopecia areata. Extracted RNA was reverse transcribed, and the resulting cDNA served as sequencing template. Sequencing used immunoSEQ multiplex PCR; TCRdb keeps in-frame clones, though not all of them. The sample records about 120,000 clones, around 64% being singletons. Findings and limits, study-wide: Lesional scalp exceeded normal scalp in clonality, especially in alopecia totalis/universalis. Sequencing of scalp samples also captures resident alphabeta T cells of normal skin. Mice showed clearer TCR sharing than patients did, a gap that was possibly HLA-related.

V lost 5 bases, J lost 6 bases, and 9 bases lay in between. This CDR3 is 12 amino acids long. Germline V gene lookup returns CDR1 MDHEN and CDR2 SYDVKM. Sequencing was carried out using CD4+ T cells sorted from blood. V is TRBV28 and J is TRBJ2-3; D unclear. This receptor was taken from a human donor in good health. Here the CDR3 DNA reads TGTGCCAGCAGTCTACTCCAGGATACGCAGTATTTT. Translated: CASSLLQDTQYF.